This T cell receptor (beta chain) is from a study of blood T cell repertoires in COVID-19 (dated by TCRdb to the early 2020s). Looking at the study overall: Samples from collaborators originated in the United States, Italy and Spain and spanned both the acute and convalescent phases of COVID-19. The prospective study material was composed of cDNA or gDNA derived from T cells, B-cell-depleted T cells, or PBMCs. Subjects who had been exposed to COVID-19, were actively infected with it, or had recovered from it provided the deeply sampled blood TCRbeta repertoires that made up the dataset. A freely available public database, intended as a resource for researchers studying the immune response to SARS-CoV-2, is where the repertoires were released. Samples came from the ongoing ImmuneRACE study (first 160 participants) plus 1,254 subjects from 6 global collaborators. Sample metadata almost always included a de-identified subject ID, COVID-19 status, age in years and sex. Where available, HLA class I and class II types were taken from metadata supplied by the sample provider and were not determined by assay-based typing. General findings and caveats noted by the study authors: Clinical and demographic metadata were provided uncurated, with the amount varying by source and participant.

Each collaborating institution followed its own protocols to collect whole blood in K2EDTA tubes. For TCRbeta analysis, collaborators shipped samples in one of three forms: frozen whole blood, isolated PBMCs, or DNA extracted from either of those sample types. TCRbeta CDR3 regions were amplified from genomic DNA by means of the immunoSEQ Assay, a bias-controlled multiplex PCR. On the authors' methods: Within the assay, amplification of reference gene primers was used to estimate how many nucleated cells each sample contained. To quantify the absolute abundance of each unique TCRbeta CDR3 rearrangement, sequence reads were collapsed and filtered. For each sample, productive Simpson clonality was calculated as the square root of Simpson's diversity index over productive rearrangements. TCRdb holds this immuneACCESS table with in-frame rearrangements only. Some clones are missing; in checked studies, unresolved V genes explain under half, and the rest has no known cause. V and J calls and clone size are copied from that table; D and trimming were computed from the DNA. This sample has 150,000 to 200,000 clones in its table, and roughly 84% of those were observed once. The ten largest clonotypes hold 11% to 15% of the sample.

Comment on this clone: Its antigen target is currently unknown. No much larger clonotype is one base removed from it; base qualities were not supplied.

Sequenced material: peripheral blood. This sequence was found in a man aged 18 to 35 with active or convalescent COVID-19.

CDR3 reads: CASSPLPGGGLGAGDTQYF. The bases are TGTGCCAGCTCACCTTTGCCAGGGGGCGGCCTGGGTGCTGGAGATACGCAGTATTTT. The chain is encoded by TRBV18 joined to TRBJ2-3, with 8 bases aligning to TRBD1. The germline V gene yields KGHSH for CDR1 and LQKENI for CDR2. Relative to germline, V is missing 3 bases and J is missing 5 bases, with 19 bases of the junction outside any gene match. The CDR3 sequence holds 19 residues, the cysteine and phenylalanine included. The read is trimmed to its CDR3 DNA, 57 bases read in frame from base 1.